What follows is one T cell receptor beta chain and its context. In this sample, this clonotype turned up many times. Its specific antigen is unknown. Within one base of it there is no much larger clone, and no base qualities were kept. The data are from a study of neurological immune-mediated disorders (dated by TCRdb to between 2019 and 2020). In the study overall: Using UMI-based sequencing, the study compared peripheral blood TCR-beta repertoires from patients with HTLV-I-associated myelopathy (HAM/TSP), patients with multiple sclerosis, and healthy controls. Longitudinal samples, technical triplicates and paired sorted CD4+ and CD8+ T-cell subsets, alongside PBMC samples, were included among the approximately 110 TCR-beta libraries. The cohort was made up of 68 subjects, consisting of about 14 HAM/TSP patients, 34 multiple sclerosis patients and roughly 20 healthy controls. The paper as a whole reports these results and caveats: Across subjects, expanded clones never shared an identical CDR3 amino acid sequence, which suggests that the TCR-beta repertoires in every group were private. The highest TCR clonal expansion was observed in HAM/TSP patients, whereas the lowest was observed in MS patients, even when compared with healthy controls.

cDNA was synthesized by template-switch 5'RACE using a primer carrying a 10-nucleotide random unique molecular identifier by which each TCR transcript was tagged. Each sequencing run produced over 160 million TCR-beta sequences covering 15-18 subjects. The RNeasy kit was used for extraction of total RNA. TCR-beta VDJ regions were amplified with primers for the TCR constant region and the 5'RACE anchor, using the KAPA Real-time Library Amplification kit. Sample indexes and Illumina adaptors were added in a first PCR, after which library yield was increased in a second PCR. After Ampure bead purification, the roughly 650 bp TCR product was size-selected on a 2% E-gel SizeSelection system. Before pooling, libraries had their quality checked on a Bioanalyzer, their concentration measured with Qubit, and their quantity determined with the Kapa Library Quantification kit. Libraries were sequenced paired-end 2 x 150 bp on an Illumina HiSeq 2500. To increase sequence diversity, roughly 24-32% phiX was spiked into each library pool. As for how the authors treated the data: The UMI-based MiGEC pipeline processed quality-filtered reads and removed over 75% of raw TCR sequences during error correction. IMGT germline references were used for alignment of VDJ genes, and clonotypes were defined by a unique CDR3 amino acid sequence together with V-J genes. VDJtools evaluated clonal expansion, Shannon diversity and CDR3 relatedness (CalcPairwiseDistances, ClusterSamples); CLCbio workbench built phylogenetic trees. Clones with at least 8 unique UMIs were defined as expanded, with this threshold being based on coefficient-of-variation modelling across technical triplicates. Through fastp at Q25 and MiXCR, TCRdb rebuilt clones from the public reads, retaining in-frame beta chains. Records with the same CDR3 protein are collapsed into one entry carrying the most frequent genes and DNA. TCRdb's processing, not the study's, gives the V and J calls here. The sample contains 30,000 to 45,000 distinct CDR3 sequences, approximately 5.1% of them found a single time. Approximately 8.7% of the sample rests with the top ten.

Healthy controls were blood bank volunteers in Maryland, USA. Sorted-subset TCR libraries were prepared from around 1 million sorted CD4+ or CD8+ T cells. Peripheral blood underwent Ficoll-Hypaque density gradient centrifugation to isolate PBMCs, which were then cryopreserved in liquid nitrogen. Paired sorted CD4+ and CD8+ subsets came from healthy controls, HAM/TSP patients and MS patients. From the cysteine through the phenylalanine, the CDR3 covers 14 amino acids. Only CDR3 DNA is held: 42 bases, read in frame from base 1. The junction shows trimming of 5 bases on V and 10 bases on J, and the gene matches do not reach 9 bases of it. CDR1 is given as SGHTA and CDR2 as FQGNSA, both from the germline V gene.

This TCR was sampled from a man between 18 and 35 years old in good health. Material for sequencing was CD4+ T cells from blood. In this chain, TRBV7-2 is recombined with TRBJ1-4; TRBD1 aligns with 8 central bases. The nucleotide sequence is given as TGTGCCAGCAGCGAGACTGCCGGGACAGGAAAACTGTTTTTT. This yields the protein CASSETAGTGKLFF.